This is a list of T cell receptor beta chains from one sample in a study of T-cell reconstitution after alpha-beta-depleted transplantation in children. From the PCR reads, TCRdb called clonotypes with MiXCR, one entry per CDR3 protein. The sample holds approximately 97,000 distinct CDR3 sequences, approximately 5.4% seen once. The sequencing used PBMCs, mostly from graft donor cells, collected 60 days after TCRalphabeta/CD19-depleted stem cell transplant. The receptor source for this set is a female patient between 2 and 15 years old who had a stem cell transplant for Fanconi anemia, so the T cells may come from the graft donor. CDR3s include the opening cysteine and the closing phenylalanine or tryptophan. Fields, in order: V gene, clone size, J gene, D gene, CDR3 DNA, CDR3 protein. D genes are given only for firm matches. Expanded clones are given a class, and other clones once, few, many or no size at all.

>TRBV6-5|few|TRBJ1-2|.
TGTGCCAGCAGTTACAGGGTGGATCGGGGCTATGGCTACACCTTC
CASSYRVDRGYGYTF
>TRBV5-1|few|TRBJ2-3|.
TGCGCCAGCAGTGGGGGAGTTGGCACGCAGTATTTT
CASSGGVGTQYF
>TRBV7-9|.|TRBJ2-7|.
TGTGCCAGCAGCTTACGGATCCCCTACGAGCAGTACTTC
CASSLRIPYEQYF
>TRBV28|many|TRBJ2-7|.
TGTGCCAGCACCTCACAGAGGGACGAGCAGTACTTC
CASTSQRDEQYF
>TRBV28|few|TRBJ2-5|.
TGTGCCAGCAGCATACTAGCAGGGCAAGAGACCCAGTACTTC
CASSILAGQETQYF
>TRBV28|many|TRBJ2-7|.
TGTGCCAGCAGTTTATTACAAGGGTACTACGAGCAGTACTTC
CASSLLQGYYEQYF
>TRBV12-3/TRBV12-4|many|TRBJ2-7|TRBD1
TGTGCCAGCAGTTTCAGGACAGGGGGCTACTACGAGCAGTACTTC
CASSFRTGGYYEQYF
>TRBV7-9|many|TRBJ2-3|TRBD1
TGTGCCAGCAGCTTATCCGGGACAGCCACAGATACGCAGTATTTT
CASSLSGTATDTQYF
>TRBV19|few|TRBJ2-3|.
TGTGCCAGTAGTATCTCAGGGGGCACAGATACGCAGTATTTT
CASSISGGTDTQYF
>TRBV6-5|many|TRBJ2-7|.
TGTGCCAGCAGTTACCGAGAAGGGGGCTACGAGCAGTACTTC
CASSYREGGYEQYF
>TRBV20-1|many|TRBJ2-5|TRBD2
TGCAGTGCTAGAGTGGTAGCGGGAACTGAGACCCAGTACTTC
CSARVVAGTETQYF
>TRBV5-1|many|TRBJ2-3|TRBD2
TGCGCCAGCAGCTTGGGGCTAGCGGCCAGCACAGATACGCAGTATTTT
CASSLGLAASTDTQYF
>TRBV10-3|few|TRBJ1-5|.
TGTGCCACCAATCCCGGGGTCAACAATCAGCCCCAGCATTTT
CATNPGVNNQPQHF
>TRBV6-1|many|TRBJ2-1|.
TGTGCCAGCAGTCAAAAAACAGCGGCCATCTCCTACAATGAGCAGTTCTTC
CASSQKTAAISYNEQFF
>TRBV28|few|TRBJ2-6|.
TGTGCCAGCAGTTTTGACAGGTTTGGGGCCAACGTCCTGACTTTC
CASSFDRFGANVLTF
>TRBV30|.|TRBJ2-2|.
TGTGCCTGGAGCGGGATCTTAGGGACCGGGGAGCTGTTTTTT
CAWSGILGTGELFF
>TRBV28|.|TRBJ2-3|.
TGTGCCAGCACCCAAAGTAGGGGGTTCGGCACAGATACGCAGTATTTT
CASTQSRGFGTDTQYF
>TRBV29-1|many|TRBJ2-1|.
TGCAGCGTTGAAGGTGACTATTCCTACAATGAGCAGTTCTTC
CSVEGDYSYNEQFF
>TRBV24-1|many|TRBJ2-2|.
TGTGCCACCATGTCCCGTATGCCCGGGGAGCTGTTTTTT
CATMSRMPGELFF
>TRBV18|many|TRBJ1-2|TRBD1
TGTGCCAGCTCCCCAACGACAGGGGGCTACACCTTC
CASSPTTGGYTF
>TRBV3-1|.|TRBJ1-3|.
TGTGCCAGCAGCCAAGGCCACAGGGAAAACACCATATATTTT
CASSQGHRENTIYF
>TRBV2|.|TRBJ2-2|.
TGTGCCAGCAGCCTTCGGGGGCCCGGGGAGCTGTTTTTT
CASSLRGPGELFF
>TRBV5-1|many|TRBJ2-5|.
TGCGCCAGCAGCTTGGCTGCCACAGAGACCCAGTACTTC
CASSLAATETQYF
>TRBV29-1|many|TRBJ2-3|.
TGCAGCGCCCAAGGGACGTTGCAGTCGCAGTATTTT
CSAQGTLQSQYF
>TRBV6-1|many|TRBJ2-1|.
TGTGCCAGCAGTCCCCTCCGACAATCCTACAATGAGCAGTTCTTC
CASSPLRQSYNEQFF
>TRBV5-1|many|TRBJ2-1|.
TGCGCCAGCAGCAAAGCATGGGCCGTAGATGTTAGCTCCTACAATGAGCAGTTCTTC
CASSKAWAVDVSSYNEQFF
>TRBV12-3/TRBV12-4|many|TRBJ2-3|TRBD2
TGTGCCAGCAGTTTGGGACTAGGGAGCCCAGATACGCAGTATTTT
CASSLGLGSPDTQYF